The clone carrying this T cell receptor (beta chain) was detected a few times. The antigen remains undetermined. The data were obtained in a study of cytomegalovirus exposure and HLA in healthy donors. Study results and caveats: A later examination showed that TCR association rates differed by HLA locus, with DRB1 most and HLA-C fewest.

Trimming stripped 0 bases from V and 2 bases from J, with 10 bases between. The CDR3 consists of 15 residues. The V gene's germline CDR1 is LGHNT and CDR2 FRNRAP. Healthy bone marrow donors made up the donors. A multiplex PCR was run with 60 Vbeta primers and 13 Jbeta primers. Method: immunoSEQ multiplex PCR; TCRdb's copy keeps in-frame clones and lacks some. Of 75,000 to 95,000 clones in the sample, roughly 84% were seen once. The TCR sequence derives from a young man in good health and CMV-seronegative. The gene calls are TRBV12-5 and TRBJ1-1; tentatively, D is TRBD1 (5 bases). Sequencing was done on a sample of PBMCs. The CDR3 bases are TGTGCTAGTGGTTTGGTCCTGGGGCGTAACACTGAAGCTTTCTTT. This sequence encodes CASGLVLGRNTEAFF. The complete variable domain, with remaining parts taken from reference TRBV12-5 and TRBJ1-1, reads DARVTQTPRHKVTEMGQEVTMRCQPILGHNTVFWYRQTMMQGLELLAYFRNRAPLDDSGMPKDRFSAEMPDATLATLKIQPSEPRDSAVYFCASGLVLGRNTEAFFGQGTRLTVV.